The 17 T cell receptor beta chains presented below share a single source sample, sequenced in a study of T cells after yellow fever vaccination. TCRdb redid the calling of the 5' RACE reads with MiXCR, one entry per CDR3 protein. The profile covers a few hundred thousand distinct CDR3 sequences, with approximately 7% appearing a single time and about 18% taken by the ten largest. Sequenced here: PBMCs, sampled about 49 days after the first yellow fever vaccination. These receptors all come from a man aged 18 to 30 who received the YFV17D yellow fever vaccine.

There are a few counts of this clonotype. The chain recombines TRBV6-2 or TRBV6-3 with TRBJ2-7; D gene unclear. V was clipped by 2 bases and J by 0 bases, with 11 bases between them. CDR3 length: 15 residues. Germline assignment: CDR1 MNHEY and CDR2 SVGEGT. For the CDR3, the DNA is TGTGCCAGCAGTTACCCCCCCGGTACCTCCTACGAGCAGTACTTC. It translates to CASSYPPGTSYEQYF.

The rearrangement joins TRBV10-2 to TRBJ2-3; 8 bases match TRBD2. Germline CDR1 reads WSHSY; CDR2 reads SAAADI. J lost 6 bases, V lost 7 bases, and 9 bases had no gene match. The CDR3 is made up of 14 amino acids. The CDR3 loop is CASTSGGRRDTQYF. The CDR3 DNA reads TGCGCCAGCACCTCGGGGGGGCGCAGGGATACGCAGTATTTT.

This clonotype was picked up many times. The chain uses TRBV3-1 and TRBJ2-4; D ambiguous. The germline CDR1 and CDR2 sequences are LGHDT and YNNKEL (reference sequence). The CDR3 runs 12 residues. V lost 1 base and J 9 bases, leaving 7 bases between the germline ends. CDR3 amino acids: CASSQVERIQYF. In DNA, the CDR3 is TGTGCCAGCAGCCAAGTTGAGCGCATTCAGTACTTC.

V usage is TRBV6-2 or TRBV6-3 and J usage is TRBJ2-2, with D tentatively TRBD2 (6 bases). V was clipped by 4 bases and J by 6 bases, with 27 bases between them. This CDR3 has 19 amino acids. The germline V gene has CDR1 MNHEY and CDR2 SVGEGT. This CDR3 reads CASSSLEAPRRANPGELFF. The CDR3 bases are TGTGCCAGCAGTTCCCTAGAAGCTCCCAGGAGGGCTAACCCCGGGGAGCTGTTTTTT.

This clonotype has only a few counts. The chain joins TRBV6-5 to TRBJ2-1, with 13 positions matching TRBD2. Germline values: CDR1 MNHEY, CDR2 SVGAGI. V shed 4 bases, J shed 7 bases, and the junction held 13 bases outside the gene matches. The CDR3 length is 18 residues. The CDR3 sequence is CASSSGLAGAAARNEQFF. The DNA for the CDR3 is TGTGCCAGCAGTTCAGGACTAGCGGGGGCCGCCGCAAGGAATGAGCAGTTCTTC.

This rearrangement joins TRBV6-5 to TRBJ2-3; D gene uncertain. The V end was cut by 2 bases, the J end by 0 bases, with 6 bases between. Per the germline V gene, CDR1 is MNHEY and CDR2 is SVGAGI. The CDR3 sequence is 14 residues long. CDR3 sequence: CASSYQVSTDTQYF. The CDR3 DNA reads as TGTGCCAGCAGTTACCAAGTTAGCACAGATACGCAGTATTTT.

V gene TRBV7-2 combines with J gene TRBJ2-1, with a weak D call TRBD1 (6 bases). This CDR3 has 16 amino acids. The V end lost 4 bases, the J end lost 8 bases, and 21 bases lay between the germline ends. The germline gives CDR1 SGHTA, CDR2 FQGNSA. The chain's CDR3 is CASSSSGQSGLDEQFF. DNA for the CDR3: TGTGCCAGCAGCTCCTCGGGACAATCTGGGTTGGATGAGCAGTTCTTC.

The V and J genes are TRBV5-1 and TRBJ2-7; tentatively, D is TRBD1 (6 bases). Germline V gives CDR1 SGHRS, CDR2 YFSETQ. V gave up 3 bases and J gave up 3 bases, with 13 bases separating them. The length of the CDR3 is 14 residues. In DNA, the CDR3 is TGCGCCAGCAGCTCCACACAGGGAAGCTACGAGCAGTACGTC. Translated, it gives CASSSTQGSYEQYV.

V and J are TRBV24-1 and TRBJ1-4; TRBD1 might be the D (6 bases). Germline loops: CDR1 KGHDR, CDR2 SFDVKD. The CDR3 is made up of 15 amino acids. Trimming shortened V by 0 bases and J by 10 bases, and 14 bases separated the two germline ends. This CDR3 is CATSDLWDKGGKLFF. DNA for the CDR3: TGTGCCACCAGTGATTTGTGGGACAAGGGAGGAAAACTGTTTTTT.

The chain combines TRBV4-2 with TRBJ2-4, with D perhaps TRBD2 (6 bases). Germline V gene sequence: CDR1 LGHNA, CDR2 YNFKEQ. The CDR3 spans 15 residues. Trimming took 0 bases from V and 6 from J, leaving 12 bases between them. Here the CDR3 reads CASSQDLGGLNIQYF. The CDR3 DNA sequence: TGTGCCAGCAGCCAAGATCTGGGGGGTTTAAACATTCAGTACTTC.

This clonotype was recorded a few times. CDR3: CASSYSDRTYEQYV. CDR3 sequence (DNA): TGTGCCAGCAGTTACTCCGACAGAACCTACGAGCAGTACGTC. The rearrangement uses TRBV6-2 or TRBV6-3 and TRBJ2-7; D is perhaps TRBD1 (5 bases). V was shortened by 0 bases and J by 2 bases, with 8 bases between the two germline ends. The CDR3 has 14 amino acids. Germline loops: CDR1 MNHEY, CDR2 SVGEGT.

The chain uses TRBV7-2 and TRBJ2-7; D call uncertain. CDR3 length: 13 residues. CDR1 and CDR2 from the germline V gene are SGHTA and FQGNSA. With 4 bases removed from V and 3 bases from J, the gap between germline ends came to 10 bases. The CDR3 DNA follows: TGTGCCAGCAGCTCTCGGACGGACTACGAGCAGTACTTC. It translates to CASSSRTDYEQYF. The variable domain in full, completed from reference TRBV7-2 and TRBJ2-7, reads GAGVSQSPSNKVTEKGKDVELRCDPISGHTALYWYRQSLGQGLEFLIYFQGNSAPDKSGLPSDRFSAERTGGSVSTLTIQRTQQEDSAVYLCASSSRTDYEQYFGPGTRLTVT.

The table lists this clonotype with a few counts. V is TRBV28 and J is TRBJ1-1; D is ambiguous. Trimming stripped 6 bases from V and 2 bases from J, with 13 bases between. This CDR3 has 14 residues. In germline, CDR1 is MDHEN, CDR2 SYDVKM. DNA for the CDR3: TGTGCCAGCAGCCGTCGGAGGGCCAACACTGAAGCTTTCTTT. The encoded protein is CASSRRRANTEAFF.

The J gene is TRBJ2-1, the V gene TRBV6-1; weak D call: TRBD2 (6 bases). V dropped 6 bases and J dropped 0 bases, with 15 bases sitting between them. Germline V gene lookup returns CDR1 MNHNS and CDR2 SASEGT. The CDR3 is 16 residues long. As DNA, the CDR3 is TGTGCCAGCAGCTCCCTTAGCGGTGGCTCCTACAATGAGCAGTTCTTC. Translating it yields CASSSLSGGSYNEQFF.

This clonotype was seen a handful of times. This chain joins TRBV30 and TRBJ2-1, with 14 bases matching TRBD2. Germline V gene sequence: CDR1 GTSNPN, CDR2 SVGIG (reference sequence). There are 17 residues in the CDR3. Trimming took 1 base from V and 2 from J; bases not matched to a gene: 4. In DNA, the CDR3 is TGTGCCTGGAGTGGGACTAGCGGGGGGACCACCTACAATGAGCAGTTCTTC. This encodes CAWSGTSGGTTYNEQFF.

The genes are TRBV5-1 and TRBJ2-5; 7 nucleotides match TRBD2. V gave up 0 bases and J gave up 8 bases; unmatched junction bases: 4. The CDR3 totals 13 residues. From germline, CDR1 is SGHRS and CDR2 YFSETQ. The CDR3 sequence: CASSLVGGGTQYF. The CDR3 DNA reads TGCGCCAGCAGCTTGGTCGGCGGGGGAACCCAGTACTTC.

The chain couples TRBV11-2 to TRBJ1-1; D perhaps matches TRBD1 (5 bases). V was pared by 7 bases and J by 1 base, with 13 bases between. Germline V lookup: CDR1 SGHAT, CDR2 FQNNGV. This CDR3 contains 14 residues. CDR3 DNA: TGTGCCAGCACCCGTTCCCAGGGGAACACTGAAGCTTTCTTT. As protein: CASTRSQGNTEAFF.